Listed below are T cell receptor beta chains from one sample, sequenced in a study of beta chain features in type 1 diabetes. Clones were read by immunoSEQ multiplex PCR, and TCRdb kept only the in-frame ones, dropping some. The sample carries under 500,000 clones, about 29% recorded once. The sample was naive CD4+ T cells from blood. The receptors originated from a man in his late teens or twenties in good health. Both conserved end residues are part of each CDR3. The D gene is left open where the match is weak. Size is omitted from some rows. Given values are once, few, many or a class for expanded clones.

V gene	clone size	J gene	D gene	CDR3 DNA	CDR3 protein
TRBV27	.	TRBJ2-7	.	TGTGCCAGCAGACGGGACGGCGAGCAGTACTTC	CASRRDGEQYF
TRBV28	.	TRBJ1-1	.	TGTGCCAGCAGTTTCGGGGGCTCGAACACTGAAGCTTTCTTT	CASSFGGSNTEAFF
TRBV7-9	.	TRBJ2-1	.	TGTGCCAGCAGCTTCCAGGGATGGAACAATGAGCAGTTCTTC	CASSFQGWNNEQFF
TRBV18	.	TRBJ2-2	.	TGTGCCAGCTCACCTAACCCCGGGGAGCTGTTTTTT	CASSPNPGELFF
TRBV30	.	TRBJ1-5	.	TGTGCCTGGGATGATAAGGTGGAACAGCCCCAGCATTTT	CAWDDKVEQPQHF
TRBV4-3	.	TRBJ2-3	.	TGCGCCAGCAGCCAAGATGTCGCAGATACGCAGTATTTT	CASSQDVADTQYF
TRBV5-1	.	TRBJ2-7	.	TGCGCCAGCAGAAGCTCCTACGAGCAGTACTTC	CASRSSYEQYF
TRBV25-1	.	TRBJ2-7	.	TGTGCCAGCAGTGCCGGCCGAACGGCCAACGAGCAGTACTTC	CASSAGRTANEQYF
TRBV14	few	TRBJ2-7	.	TGTGCCAGCAGCCAAGATCTACGGGGTCGGTACGAGCAGTACTTC	CASSQDLRGRYEQYF
TRBV9	.	TRBJ2-7	TRBD2	TGTGCCAGCAGCGTAGCGGGACTAGCGGGGTACGAGCAGTACTTC	CASSVAGLAGYEQYF
TRBV7-2	few	TRBJ2-1	.	TGTGCCAGCAGCACGGACGTACAAAGACGGGGAAAGTTCTTC	CASSTDVQRRGKFF
TRBV5-4	once	TRBJ1-1	.	TGTGCCAGCAAACTTCAAGGGAGCGTCGACACTGAAGCTTTCTTT	CASKLQGSVDTEAFF
TRBV7-9	.	TRBJ2-3	TRBD2	TGTGCCAGCAGCTCCTTAACTAGCGGCACAGATACGCAGTATTTT	CASSSLTSGTDTQYF
TRBV25-1	.	TRBJ2-3	.	TGTGCCAGCAGTGAGTGGCGGACACGTGCCCGCACAGATACGCAGTATTTT	CASSEWRTRARTDTQYF
TRBV23-1	few	TRBJ2-7	TRBD2	TGCGCCAGCAGTCAATCGACTAGCGGGAGGTGCTACGAGCAGTACTTC	CASSQSTSGRCYEQYF
TRBV9	.	TRBJ2-2	.	TGTGCCAGCAGCGGCGGCCCGAACACCGGGGAGCTGTTTTTT	CASSGGPNTGELFF
TRBV5-1	.	TRBJ1-1	.	TGCGCCAGCAGCTTGGGCGCGGACACTGAAGCTTTCTTT	CASSLGADTEAFF
TRBV29-1	.	TRBJ1-1	TRBD1	TGCAGCGTTGATCTGGACAGGGGACGGACCCCGACTGAAGCTTTCTTT	CSVDLDRGRTPTEAFF
TRBV30	few	TRBJ2-3	TRBD2	TGTGCCTGGAGTCCAGGACTAGCGGGAGCTACAGATACGCAGTATTTT	CAWSPGLAGATDTQYF
TRBV27	.	TRBJ2-7	TRBD2	TGTGCCAGCAGTTTCCCGACTAGCGGGAGGTGGGAGCAGTACTTC	CASSFPTSGRWEQYF
TRBV4-3	few	TRBJ2-3	TRBD1	TGCGCCAGCAGCTTTACAGGGGTGAGCACAGATACGCAGTATTTT	CASSFTGVSTDTQYF
TRBV5-1	.	TRBJ2-4	TRBD2	TGCGCCAGCAGCCCGCCTGGGACTAGCGGGACCATTCAGTACTTC	CASSPPGTSGTIQYF
TRBV7-3	few	TRBJ2-3	TRBD2	TGTGCCAGCAGCTCCCGGTGGGGACTAGCGCCAGATACGCAGTATTTT	CASSSRWGLAPDTQYF
TRBV2	.	TRBJ2-7	.	TGTGCCAGCAGTGCCTCCACCTACGAGCAGTACTTC	CASSASTYEQYF
TRBV5-1	few	TRBJ2-5	TRBD1	TGCGCCAGCAGCCAATGGACAGGGGGCATCGAGACCCAGTACTTC	CASSQWTGGIETQYF
TRBV23-1	.	TRBJ1-3	.	TGCGCCAGCAGGCTCCGACACCTCTCTGGAAACACCATATATTTT	CASRLRHLSGNTIYF
TRBV14	.	TRBJ2-7	.	TGTGCCAGCAGCCTAAGGGATAGGACCTTTCTCTACGAGCAGTACTTC	CASSLRDRTFLYEQYF
TRBV2	.	TRBJ1-5	TRBD1	TGTGCCAGCAGGGCCCGGGACAGGGCTCAGCCCCAGCATTTT	CASRARDRAQPQHF
TRBV7-2	few	TRBJ2-1	.	TGTGCCAGCAGCTTGGGAATGCCCGACAATGAGCAGTTCTTC	CASSLGMPDNEQFF
TRBV15	.	TRBJ2-1	.	TGTGCCACCAGCAGAGTGGGGGGCTCCTACAATGAGCAGTTCTTC	CATSRVGGSYNEQFF
TRBV30	.	TRBJ2-7	.	TGTGCCTTTGGAGTCCGGGGCGAGCAGTACTTC	CAFGVRGEQYF
TRBV5-4	.	TRBJ2-1	.	TGTGCCAGCAGCTTGGGCGGTGTAGCGTTCTTC	CASSLGGVAFF
TRBV7-9	.	TRBJ2-2	.	TGTGCCAGCAGCTTGGACTTAGTGAACACCGGGGAGCTGTTTTTT	CASSLDLVNTGELFF
TRBV18	few	TRBJ1-1	.	TGTGCCAGCTCACCAGTTATCCAGGGGAACACTGAAGCTTTCTTT	CASSPVIQGNTEAFF
TRBV9	.	TRBJ2-7	.	TGTGCCAGCAGCGGCGGGGTCGGGGCCTACGAGCAGTACTTC	CASSGGVGAYEQYF
TRBV7-2	.	TRBJ2-5	.	TGTGCCAGCAGCTTAGTCGGAGGGCGGGCCCAGTACTTC	CASSLVGGRAQYF
TRBV5-4	.	TRBJ1-1	.	TGTGCCAGCAGCTCCCCTTGGGACACTGAAGCTTTCTTT	CASSSPWDTEAFF